The 31 T cell receptor beta chains reported below all come from one sample, sequenced in a study of T-cell reconstitution after alpha-beta-depleted transplantation in children. Preparation of the TCRbeta library involved a method that used unique molecular identifiers. TCRdb ran MiXCR on the PCR reads and lists one entry per CDR3 protein. The table records about 74,000 distinct CDR3 sequences, 13% to 15% of them present only once. The sample in question was PBMCs, mostly from graft donor cells, obtained 180 days after TCRalphabeta/CD19-depleted stem cell transplant. All receptors come from a male patient aged 2 to 10 who had a stem cell transplant for acute lymphoblastic leukemia, so the T cells may come from the graft donor.

V usage is TRBV20-1 and J usage is TRBJ1-1, with 8 bases aligning to TRBD1. This CDR3 has 13 amino acids. Germline V gene sequence: CDR1 DFQATT, CDR2 SNEGSKA (reference sequence). V shed 3 bases, J shed 3 bases, and the junction held 3 bases outside the gene matches. In DNA form, the CDR3 reads TGCAGTGCTAGGGACAGGGCCTACACTGAAGCTTTCTTT. Protein: CSARDRAYTEAFF.

This clonotype was detected only a few times. The J gene is TRBJ1-3, the V gene TRBV5-6; the D gene is possibly TRBD1 (5 bases). The CDR3 has 12 amino acids. With 3 bases removed from V and 9 bases from J, the gap between germline ends came to 10 bases. The germline gives CDR1 SGHDT, CDR2 YYEEEE. Here the CDR3 reads CASSYSGSTIYF. The CDR3 nucleotides are TGTGCCAGCAGCTATTCAGGGAGCACCATATATTTT.

This clonotype came up a few times. The J gene is TRBJ2-5, the V gene TRBV20-1; no clear D gene. V lost 4 bases and J lost 12, with 12 bases in between. This CDR3 has 10 residues. Germline values: CDR1 DFQATT, CDR2 SNEGSKA (reference sequence). CDR3 sequence (DNA): TGCAGTGCTATGGAAACCCGGGAGTACTTC. It specifies CSAMETREYF.

The table lists this clonotype with many counts. The chain couples TRBV28 to TRBJ2-3, with TRBD1 identical over 7 bases. J was trimmed by 6 bases and V by 4 bases; bases with no gene match: 7. Per germline, CDR1 MDHEN and CDR2 SYDVKM. This CDR3 spans 14 amino acids. Here the CDR3 reads CASSYLQQGDTQYF. The CDR3 nucleotides are TGTGCCAGCAGTTATCTGCAACAGGGGGATACGCAGTATTTT.

The table lists this clonotype with many counts. This chain links TRBV10-2 with TRBJ2-7; D may correspond to TRBD1 or TRBD2 (5 bases each). Trimming removed 8 bases at V and 2 bases at J, with 13 bases between. This CDR3 is built from 13 residues. The germline V gene has CDR1 WSHSY and CDR2 SAAADI. CDR3 nucleotides: TGCGCCAGCTCGGGACCGACACCCTACGAGCAGTACTTC. This gives the protein CASSGPTPYEQYF.

This clonotype was counted a few times. The chain carries TRBV3-1 and TRBJ2-5; 10 positions agree with TRBD1. Germline loops: CDR1 LGHDT, CDR2 YNNKEL (reference sequence). The CDR3 runs to 17 residues. J was trimmed by 5 bases and V by 4 bases; bases with no gene match: 13. The CDR3 nucleotides read TGTGCCAGCAGCCGGCCGGGACAGGGGACCTTCGGGGAGACCCAGTACTTC. This translates into CASSRPGQGTFGETQYF.

V gene TRBV12-3 or TRBV12-4 combines with J gene TRBJ1-2; 8 bases align to TRBD1. The trim removed 6 bases at V and 6 bases at J, leaving 9 bases unmatched. CDR3 length: 14 residues. The CDR3 region is CASSPWTGKNGYTF. The CDR3 DNA sequence: TGTGCCAGCAGCCCATGGACAGGGAAAAATGGCTACACCTTC.

V gene TRBV19 combines with J gene TRBJ1-2; D unresolved. Trimming stripped 2 bases from V and 7 bases from J, with 5 bases between. Germline CDR1 and CDR2: LNHDA and SQIVND (reference sequence). The CDR3 contains 11 residues. The CDR3 spells CASSILGGYTF. As DNA, the CDR3 is TGTGCCAGTAGTATACTGGGTGGCTACACCTTC.

The chain recombines TRBV7-9 with TRBJ2-1; tentatively, D is TRBD1 (5 bases). The CDR3 is made up of 15 amino acids. Looked up from germline, CDR1 is SEHNR and CDR2 is FQNEAQ (reference sequence). The CDR3 here is CATQKGPSSYNEQFF. DNA for the CDR3: TGTGCAACCCAGAAGGGGCCCAGCTCCTACAATGAGCAGTTCTTC.

This chain uses TRBV7-9 with TRBJ2-1, with 10 nucleotides matching TRBD2. This CDR3 is 15 amino acids long. V was pared by 6 bases and J by 4 bases, with 6 bases of the junction left unmatched. In germline, CDR1 is SEHNR, CDR2 FQNEAQ (reference sequence). This CDR3 is CASRPKREGYNEQFF. In nucleotides, the CDR3 is TGTGCCAGCAGGCCCAAGCGGGAGGGGTACAATGAGCAGTTCTTC.

The chain employs TRBV20-1 and TRBJ2-5; possibly TRBD1 or TRBD2 for D (6 bases each). The CDR3 is made up of 12 amino acids. Germline V gene sequence: CDR1 DFQATT, CDR2 SNEGSKA (reference sequence). V lost 3 bases and J 4 bases, leaving 9 bases between the germline ends. The DNA of the CDR3 is TGCAGTGCTAGGAAGGGGGGAGAGACCCAGTACTTC. Its protein is CSARKGGETQYF.

This clonotype was found many times. The gene calls are TRBV5-5 and TRBJ2-7; possibly TRBD1 for D (6 bases). The V gene lost 3 bases and the J gene lost 4 bases, with 8 bases spanning the gap. The length of the CDR3 is 12 residues. The V gene's germline CDR1 is SGHKS and CDR2 YYEKEE (reference sequence). The CDR3 sequence is CASSSTGYEQYF. CDR3 nucleotide sequence: TGTGCCAGCAGCTCTACAGGGTACGAGCAGTACTTC.

The chain couples TRBV6-5 to TRBJ1-6, with D maybe TRBD1 (6 bases). Between the trimmed V and J ends, which lost 3 bases and 4 bases, there was a span of 10 bases. The length of the CDR3 is 15 residues. CDR1 and CDR2 (germline): MNHEY, SVGAGI. The CDR3 loop reads CASSYSTGYNSPLHF. The CDR3 region has the DNA TGTGCCAGCAGTTATTCAACAGGGTATAATTCACCCCTCCACTTT.

This chain links TRBV5-6 with TRBJ2-7; 7 nucleotides match TRBD1. This CDR3 is 15 amino acids long. Germline V gene lookup returns CDR1 SGHDT and CDR2 YYEEEE. The V segment lost 4 bases and the J segment 3 bases; nucleotides outside the gene matches: 10. The CDR3 loop is CASSRVDRDIYEQYF. CDR3 nucleotide sequence: TGTGCCAGCAGCCGGGTCGACAGGGACATCTACGAGCAGTACTTC. Supplemented by reference TRBV5-6 and TRBJ2-7, the full variable domain reads DAGVTQSPTHLIKTRGQQVTLRCSPKSGHDTVSWYQQALGQGPQFIFQYYEEEERQRGNFPDRFSGHQFPNYSSELNVNALLLGDSALYLCASSRVDRDIYEQYFGPGTRLTVT.

This clonotype occurred a few times. The chain couples TRBV4-2 to TRBJ2-7; maybe TRBD2 (5 bases). The CDR3 runs to 12 residues. V was clipped by 8 bases and J by 1 base, with 9 bases between them. From germline, CDR1 is LGHNA and CDR2 YNFKEQ. The CDR3 DNA reads TGTGCCAGCGGCCGGGGATCCTACGAGCAGTACTTC. Translated, it gives CASGRGSYEQYF.

CDR3 sequence (DNA): TGCAGTGATAGGGGACTCCCTAACTATGGCTACACCTTC. Translated, it gives CSDRGLPNYGYTF. The chain is built from TRBV20-1 and TRBJ1-2; possible D gene TRBD1, 5 bases. This CDR3 is 13 amino acids long. Trimming took off 7 bases at V and 0 bases at J, with 12 bases between the two ends. Germline assignment: CDR1 DFQATT and CDR2 SNEGSKA (reference sequence).

This clonotype was detected a few times. This chain joins TRBV5-1 and TRBJ2-1; TRBD2 might be the D (6 bases). Germline V gives CDR1 SGHRS, CDR2 YFSETQ. V was trimmed by 0 bases and J by 4 bases, leaving 14 bases between them. CDR3 length equals 16 residues. Written as DNA, the CDR3 is TGCGCCAGCAGCTTGGCCGGGGCGGGACGGTACAATGAGCAGTTCTTC. Protein product: CASSLAGAGRYNEQFF.

This clonotype was seen a few times. This rearrangement joins TRBV10-3 to TRBJ2-1; 14 bases match TRBD2. V was clipped by 3 bases and J by 10 bases; unmatched bases: 5. CDR3 size: 15 residues. Germline CDR1 ENHRY, CDR2 SYGVKD. The CDR3 sequence is CAISEGTSGRREQFF. DNA for the CDR3: TGTGCCATCAGTGAAGGGACTAGCGGGAGAAGGGAGCAGTTCTTC.

This clonotype was counted at least ten times. The chain uses TRBV9 and TRBJ2-2; no definite D call. V lost 4 bases, J lost 3 bases, and 4 bases lay in between. Germline lookup yields CDR1 SGDLS and CDR2 YYNGEE. There are 12 residues in the CDR3. In nucleotides, the CDR3 is TGTGCCAGCAGCCTAGACACCGGGGAGCTGTTTTTT. Amino acids: CASSLDTGELFF.

The rearrangement joins TRBV7-2 to TRBJ2-5; tentatively, D is TRBD1 or TRBD2 (5 bases each). Germline CDR1 SGHTA, CDR2 FQGNSA. There are 15 residues in the CDR3. V lost 5 bases and J lost 4, with 17 bases in between. The chain's CDR3 is CASSQIGTPAETQYF. The CDR3 coding sequence is TGTGCCAGCAGCCAGATCGGGACGCCGGCAGAGACCCAGTACTTC.

The table lists this clonotype with a few counts. In DNA form, the CDR3 reads TGTGCCAGCAGTTTAGCGTTCAGGACAGGGACCATAAATGAGCAGTTCTTC. Its translation is CASSLAFRTGTINEQFF. The chain carries TRBV12-3 or TRBV12-4 and TRBJ2-1; 8 bases match TRBD1. The CDR3 sequence is 17 residues long. V lost 0 bases to trimming and J lost 7 bases; unmatched junction nucleotides: 11.

This clonotype was counted a few times. CDR3: CASSLVQRGTQYF. As DNA, the CDR3 is TGTGCCAGCAGTTTAGTTCAGAGAGGGACCCAGTACTTC. The J gene is TRBJ2-5, the V gene TRBV12-3 or TRBV12-4; no firm D call. The CDR3 loop spans 13 amino acids. The V end lost 1 base, the J end lost 7 bases, and 10 bases lay between the germline ends.

J is TRBJ2-4 and V is TRBV6-1; TRBD1 matches 7 bases. J gave up 1 base and V 2 bases, and 2 bases lay outside the gene matches. Germline lookup yields CDR1 MNHNS and CDR2 SASEGT. The CDR3 spans 15 residues. The CDR3 DNA follows: TGTGCCAGCAGTGAACAGGGGGTGGCCAAAAACATTCAGTACTTC. Translating gives CASSEQGVAKNIQYF.

The table lists this clonotype with a few counts. V and J are TRBV2 and TRBJ2-7; no clear D gene. This CDR3 comprises 10 residues. V was pared by 11 bases and J by 0 bases, with 5 bases between. Germline loops: CDR1 SNHLY, CDR2 FYNNEI. This CDR3 is CALRSYEQYF. The CDR3 DNA reads as TGTGCCCTTCGCTCCTACGAGCAGTACTTC.

Many counts were recorded for this clonotype. This chain uses TRBV5-5 with TRBJ2-7; TRBD1 aligns across 11 bases. The CDR3 contains 15 residues. With 3 bases clipped from V and 3 bases from J, the junction kept 5 bases outside the gene matches. From germline, CDR1 is SGHKS and CDR2 YYEKEE (reference sequence). The CDR3 is CASSWLGTGGYEQYF. The CDR3 DNA follows: TGTGCCAGCAGCTGGTTGGGGACAGGGGGCTACGAGCAGTACTTC.

This clonotype was detected only a few times. The chain links TRBV4-2 to TRBJ1-3, with TRBD1 as a possible D gene (5 bases). The CDR3 has 16 amino acids. Germline loops: CDR1 LGHNA, CDR2 YNFKEQ. V was trimmed by 4 bases and J by 9 bases, leaving 22 bases between them. The CDR3: CASSLGVGRGLGTIYF. CDR3 DNA: TGTGCCAGCAGCCTTGGGGTCGGAAGGGGCCTAGGCACCATATATTTT.

This clonotype was recorded many times. The chain links TRBV7-3 to TRBJ2-1; perhaps TRBD1 as D (6 bases). Germline V lookup: CDR1 SGHTA, CDR2 FQGTGA. The length of the CDR3 is 15 residues. V was shortened by 1 base and J by 9 bases, with 16 bases between the two germline ends. The CDR3: CASSLRGRLDSEQFF. The CDR3 region has the DNA TGTGCCAGCAGCTTAAGGGGGCGCTTGGATAGTGAGCAGTTCTTC.

In its sample, this clonotype was seen a few times. This chain connects TRBV11-2 to TRBJ2-7; TRBD2 aligns across 12 bases. Germline V lookup: CDR1 SGHAT, CDR2 FQNNGV. The CDR3 totals 18 residues. Losses at the gene ends were 4 bases for V and 0 bases for J; bases not matched to a gene: 10. CDR3 region: CASSSLLGLAGNSYEQYF. CDR3 nucleotides: TGTGCCAGCAGCTCCCTGCTCGGACTAGCGGGGAACTCCTACGAGCAGTACTTC. Drawing the rest from reference TRBV11-2 and TRBJ2-7, the complete variable domain is EAGVAQSPRYKIIEKRQSVAFWCNPISGHATLYWYQQILGQGPKLLIQFQNNGVVDDSQLPKDRFSAERLKGVDSTLKIQPAKLEDSAVYLCASSSLLGLAGNSYEQYFGPGTRLTVT.

This clonotype was found a few times. This rearrangement joins TRBV11-2 to TRBJ2-7, with D perhaps TRBD1 or TRBD2 (6 bases each). The CDR3 is 15 amino acids. V was shortened by 3 bases and J by 0 bases, with 12 bases between the two germline ends. Per the germline V gene, CDR1 is SGHAT and CDR2 is FQNNGV. This CDR3 reads CASSFFRGHSYEQYF. CDR3 in DNA: TGTGCCAGCAGCTTTTTTCGGGGGCACTCCTACGAGCAGTACTTC.

This clonotype was seen at least ten times. The chain uses TRBV29-1 and TRBJ2-1, with D perhaps TRBD2 (6 bases). V was pared by 1 base and J by 0 bases, with 13 bases between. Germline assignment: CDR1 SQVTM and CDR2 ANQGSEA. The CDR3 length is 16 residues. Written as DNA, the CDR3 is TGCAGCGTTGAAGCGGGAGAGATTCGCTCCTACAATGAGCAGTTCTTC. It specifies CSVEAGEIRSYNEQFF.

This clonotype was observed at least ten times. The V gene is TRBV6-2 or TRBV6-3, the J gene TRBJ2-3; D gene unclear. The CDR3 is 11 residues long. The V end lost 5 bases, the J end lost 6 bases, and 6 bases lay between the germline ends. The germline V gene has CDR1 MNHEY and CDR2 SVGEGT. CDR3 sequence reads: CASSPFDTQYF. As DNA, the CDR3 is TGTGCCAGCAGTCCCTTCGATACGCAGTATTTT.